The 10 T cell receptor beta chains presented below share a single source sample, sequenced in a study of Graves' ophthalmopathy and Graves' hyperthyroidism. RNA transcripts provided the template for amplifying TCR beta CDR3 regions. Second-round multiplex PCR came after a first-round RT-PCR that employed HTBI primers. TCRdb processed the multiplex PCR reads anew with MiXCR; each CDR3 protein has one entry. In the table there are hundreds of thousands of distinct CDR3 sequences, over 20% of which are singletons. Sequenced: peripheral blood. The receptor source for this set is a woman between 18 and 30 years old with stable Graves' hyperthyroidism.

This chain connects TRBV5-1 to TRBJ1-1, with D hard to call. Trimming removed 0 bases at V and 0 bases at J, with 15 bases between. The CDR3 has 17 amino acids. The germline V gene encodes CDR1 SGHRS and CDR2 YFSETQ. CDR3 DNA: TGCGCCAGCAGCTTGGTGGCTAAAGCCGGTCTGAACACTGAAGCTTTCTTT. Translation: CASSLVAKAGLNTEAFF. Variable domain in full (rest from reference TRBV5-1 and TRBJ1-1): KAGVTQTPRYLIKTRGQQVTLSCSPISGHRSVSWYQQTPGQGLQFLFEYFSETQRNKGNFPGRFSGRQFSNSRSEMNVSTLELGDSALYLCASSLVAKAGLNTEAFFGQGTRLTVV.

This clonotype has ten or more counts. The chain is built from TRBV9 and TRBJ2-7; 14 positions agree with TRBD2. The germline V gene has CDR1 SGDLS and CDR2 YYNGEE. The CDR3 runs to 14 residues. The ends lost 3 bases at V and 6 bases at J; junction bases unmatched: 2. For the CDR3, the DNA is TGTGCCAGCAGCGAGGGACTAGCGGGAGCCGAGCAGTACTTC. Translation: CASSEGLAGAEQYF. Full variable domain (outside the CDR3, taken from reference TRBV9 and TRBJ2-7): DSGVTQTPKHLITATGQRVTLRCSPRSGDLSVYWYQQSLDQGLQFLIQYYNGEERAKGNILERFSAQQFPDLHSELNLSSLELGDSALYFCASSEGLAGAEQYFGPGTRLTVT.

This clonotype showed up many times. This sequence joins TRBV25-1 and TRBJ2-5, with 9 bases identical to TRBD1. Germline assignment: CDR1 MGHDK and CDR2 SYGVNS. After removal of 1 base from V and 5 bases from J, the junction contained 11 bases not matched to a gene. This CDR3 has 17 amino acids. CDR3 sequence: CASSEWGLTGGEETQYF. The CDR3 region has the DNA TGTGCCAGCAGTGAATGGGGACTCACAGGGGGCGAGGAGACCCAGTACTTC. The full variable domain, completed using reference TRBV25-1 and TRBJ2-5, is EADIYQTPRYLVIGTGKKITLECSQTMGHDKMYWYQQDPGMELHLIHYSYGVNSTEKGDLSSESTVSRIRTEHFPLTLESARPSHTSQYLCASSEWGLTGGEETQYFGPGTRLLVL.

This chain uses TRBV19 with TRBJ1-1; D gene ambiguous. Trimming removed 3 bases from V and 0 bases from J, with 11 bases in between. CDR1 is LNHDA, CDR2 SQIVND, per germline (reference sequence). CDR3 size: 15 residues. CDR3 sequence reads: CASSISGRLNTEAFF. The CDR3 DNA is TGTGCCAGTAGTATCTCCGGGCGCCTGAACACTGAAGCTTTCTTT.

This clonotype was counted at least ten times. V usage is TRBV12-3 or TRBV12-4 and J usage is TRBJ1-6; D ambiguous. V shed 2 bases and J shed 8 bases, with 19 bases lying between them. The CDR3 contains 17 residues. The CDR3 loop is CASSLISTANTHSPLHF. CDR3 sequence (DNA): TGTGCCAGCAGTTTAATATCGACGGCAAACACCCATTCACCCCTCCACTTT.

This clonotype was seen many times. J is TRBJ2-5 and V is TRBV20-1, with a weak D call TRBD1 (6 bases). CDR3 size: 14 residues. Germline V lookup: CDR1 DFQATT, CDR2 SNEGSKA (reference sequence). The V gene lost 1 base and the J gene lost 9 bases, with 18 bases spanning the gap. CDR3 DNA sequence: TGCAGTGCTAGAGGACAGGCGATAATAAAGGCCCAGTACTTC. Its protein is CSARGQAIIKAQYF.

The chain has TRBV24-1 and TRBJ2-2, with D perhaps being TRBD1 or TRBD2 (5 bases each). Germline V lookup: CDR1 KGHDR, CDR2 SFDVKD. The CDR3 totals 15 residues. With 5 bases removed from V and 3 bases from J, the gap between germline ends came to 12 bases. The DNA of the CDR3 is TGTGCCACCAGTGGGCCGGGACGTGACACCGGGGAGCTGTTTTTT. Encoded protein: CATSGPGRDTGELFF.

This clonotype came up many times. V gene TRBV20-1 combines with J gene TRBJ1-5, with 7 bases identical to TRBD1. The CDR3 totals 18 residues. The germline CDR1 and CDR2 sequences are DFQATT and SNEGSKA (reference sequence). J lost 0 bases, V lost 0 bases, and 11 bases had no gene match. The CDR3 DNA is TGCAGTGCTAGAGATTTCCGGACAGGACCCTATAGCAATCAGCCCCAGCATTTT. This codes for CSARDFRTGPYSNQPQHF.

J is TRBJ2-7 and V is TRBV28; 8 bases fit TRBD2. J lost 6 bases, V lost 2 bases, and 15 bases had no gene match. CDR3 length: 17 residues. CDR1 is MDHEN, CDR2 SYDVKM, per germline. As DNA, the CDR3 is TGTGCCAGCAGTTTACGGCGGCGGGCGGGACTAGGGGGCGAGCAGTACTTC. It translates to CASSLRRRAGLGGEQYF.

This clonotype has ten or more counts. The rearrangement joins TRBV2 to TRBJ1-3; 8 positions agree with TRBD1. The CDR3 is made up of 16 amino acids. The germline gives CDR1 SNHLY, CDR2 FYNNEI. V gave up 4 bases and J gave up 4 bases; unmatched junction bases: 9. CDR3 sequence: CASSAPDRAYGNTIYF. As DNA, the CDR3 is TGTGCCAGCAGTGCGCCGGACAGGGCATACGGAAACACCATATATTTT. Complete variable domain (other parts from reference TRBV2 and TRBJ1-3): EPEVTQTPSHQVTQMGQEVILRCVPISNHLYFYWYRQILGQKVEFLVSFYNNEISEKSEIFDDQFSVERPDGSNFTLKIRSTKLEDSAMYFCASSAPDRAYGNTIYFGEGSWLTVV.